These 10 T cell receptor beta chains were all obtained from the same sample, sequenced in a study of blood T cell repertoires in COVID-19. Sequencing was performed with immunoSEQ multiplex PCR; in TCRdb, only in-frame clones are kept and a portion is missing. The sample contains some 230,000 clones, approximately 80% of which appear only once. Input material: PBMCs or T cells enriched from blood (not recorded which). All receptors come from a man aged 40-50 years who had recovered from COVID-19.

This sequence joins TRBV6-1 and TRBJ1-4; maybe TRBD1 (6 bases). Trimming shortened V by 2 bases and J by 4 bases, and 8 bases separated the two germline ends. Germline assignment: CDR1 MNHNS and CDR2 SASEGT. The CDR3 has 14 residues. CDR3 nucleotide sequence: TGTGCCAGCAGTGAAAGGACAGATAATGAAAAACTGTTTTTT. Translating it yields CASSERTDNEKLFF.

This sequence joins TRBV28 and TRBJ2-2; TRBD2 matches 10 bases. This CDR3 is 17 amino acids long. With 1 base clipped from V and 4 bases from J, the junction kept 6 bases outside the gene matches. Germline CDR1 reads MDHEN; CDR2 reads SYDVKM. CDR3 residues: CASSLSPGLAATGELFF. The DNA of the CDR3 is TGTGCCAGCAGTTTATCCCCAGGACTAGCGGCCACCGGGGAGCTGTTTTTT.

This clone was recorded a few times. The chain carries TRBV5-4 and TRBJ1-2; 7 bases are shared with TRBD1. Germline trimming cut 3 bases from V and 2 bases from J; bases unmatched to any gene: 13. CDR1 is SGHNT and CDR2 is YYREEE in the germline V gene (reference sequence). The CDR3 loop spans 17 amino acids. Here the CDR3 reads CASSSVTGLFTNYGYTF. CDR3 DNA: TGTGCCAGCAGCTCGGTGACAGGGCTATTTACGAACTATGGCTACACCTTC.

This clone was counted only a few times. CDR3 protein: CASSLGLAPRGTQYF. The CDR3 nucleotides are TGTGCCAGCAGCTTAGGGTTAGCCCCCAGGGGGACCCAGTACTTC. V is TRBV7-8 and J is TRBJ2-5; TRBD1 might be the D (6 bases). CDR3 length equals 15 residues. Germline values: CDR1 SGHVS, CDR2 FQNEAQ. Trimming removed 1 base at V and 7 bases at J, with 16 bases between.

The gene calls are TRBV4-1 and TRBJ2-5; 12 bases are shared with TRBD2. The trim removed 1 base at V and 4 bases at J, leaving 1 base unmatched. The germline V gene has CDR1 MGHRA and CDR2 YSYEKL. CDR3 length equals 15 residues. The DNA for the CDR3 is TGCGCCAGCAGCCAAGGACTAGCGGGAGCAGAGACCCAGTACTTC. Protein product: CASSQGLAGAETQYF.

The CDR3 here is CASSLEGGTNQPQHF. DNA for the CDR3: TGTGCCAGCAGCTTAGAGGGAGGGACCAATCAGCCCCAGCATTTT. The rearrangement joins TRBV7-9 to TRBJ1-5; D perhaps matches TRBD1 (5 bases). CDR1 and CDR2 (germline): SEHNR, FQNEAQ (reference sequence). V lost 1 base to trimming and J lost 3 bases, with 10 bases between them. This CDR3 region has 15 residues. Full variable domain (outside the CDR3, taken from reference TRBV7-9 and TRBJ1-5): DTGVSQNPRHKITKRGQNVTFRCDPISEHNRLYWYRQTLGQGPEFLTYFQNEAQLEKSRLLSDRFSAERPKGSFSTLEIQRTEQGDSAMYLCASSLEGGTNQPQHFGDGTRLSIL.

This clone turned up a few times. The chain links TRBV7-2 to TRBJ2-7; weak D call: TRBD1 (6 bases). This CDR3 spans 15 amino acids. Trimming removed 2 bases at V and 2 bases at J, with 13 bases between. Germline-derived CDR1 and CDR2 are SGHTA and FQGNSA. This chain's CDR3 is CASSLSRGQTYEQYF. In DNA, the CDR3 is TGTGCCAGCAGCTTATCCAGGGGACAAACCTACGAGCAGTACTTC.

This chain joins TRBV4-2 and TRBJ1-1, with 8 positions matching TRBD1. Germline V gene data show CDR1 as LGHNA and CDR2 as YNFKEQ. The CDR3 consists of 14 residues. V was pared by 4 bases and J by 1 base, with 2 bases of the junction left unmatched. CDR3 sequence reads: CASSRGTGNTEAFF. In nucleotides, the CDR3 is TGTGCCAGCAGCCGGGGGACAGGGAACACTGAAGCTTTCTTT.

V gene TRBV12-3 or TRBV12-4 combines with J gene TRBJ2-2; unclear D gene. V lost 5 bases, J lost 9 bases, and 7 bases lay in between. The CDR3 contains 11 residues. DNA for the CDR3: TGTGCCAGCAGTGCCGGGTGGGAGCTGTTTTTT. Its protein product is CASSAGWELFF.

The gene calls are TRBV7-9 and TRBJ2-1; weak D call: TRBD2 (5 bases). Germline V lookup: CDR1 SEHNR, CDR2 FQNEAQ (reference sequence). With 0 bases removed from V and 8 bases from J, the gap between germline ends came to 11 bases. The CDR3 has 14 amino acids. The CDR3 protein is CASSLAGAEDEQFF. The CDR3 bases are TGTGCCAGCAGCTTAGCGGGAGCTGAGGATGAGCAGTTCTTC.